This TCR beta chain was found in a study of vaccination effects on CD4 cells after COVID-19 (dated 2022 in TCRdb). Study-level background: Each participant got two doses of an mRNA SARS-CoV-2 vaccine, either BNT162b2 or mRNA-1273. SARS-CoV-2 spike-specific CD4+ TCR repertoires were compared before and after mRNA vaccination in COVID-19 convalescent patients and in infection-naive vaccine recipients. A total of 10 COVID-19 convalescent patients and several SARS-CoV-2-naive healthy vaccine recipients were included in the full study. Cultures from other donors in the study were sequenced with the Oncomine TCR Beta short-read assay on an Illumina iSeq 100.

What the work shows at the level of the full study, not this receptor alone: Among healthy vaccine recipients, nearly all vaccine-induced clones were SARS-CoV-2 mono-reactive, and just 1 of 255 was cross-reactive with common cold coronaviruses. Marked clonal contraction was observed in both infection-induced and vaccine-induced clones at late post-vaccination timepoints, consistent with waning T cell responses. The study was limited by a small number of convalescent patients, and early post-infection timepoints were lacking.

The library was generated by the immunoSEQ multiplex PCR assay. TCR beta CDR3 sequencing was performed on DNA from the cultured, isolated CD4+ T cells. The original pipeline was this. The analysis removed non-productive TCR sequences, trimmed reads to the CDR3 region, and retained only CDR3s that were 7 or more amino acids long. The MANAFEST web app was used to identify antigen-specific clonotypes by comparing expansion in peptide wells with expansion in reference cultures. To count as positive, a clone had to show expansion at FDR<0.05 compared with the reference and with all other wells, an odds ratio above 5, and a frequency above 0.1% in two replicate wells. Cross-reactive clonotypes were defined as significantly expanded in SARS-CoV-2 spike wells and in at least one common cold coronavirus spike condition. CDR3 similarity was assessed by Levenshtein distance using the stringdist R package, and unrooted trees were constructed with ape in R 3.6.1. TCRdb obtained this table from immuneACCESS and retained in-frame rearrangements with V and J assigned. These tables miss some clones; where compared with another copy, unresolved V genes account for less than half of the shortfall, and the remainder is unexplained. V and J calls and clone size are as listed in that table; D and trimming were resolved from the DNA. Within this sample are 45,000 to 65,000 clones, with around 80% of them counted one time only. The ten largest clones add up to around 2.4% of the sample.

The germline V gene encodes CDR1 SGHRS and CDR2 YFSETQ. V is shortened by 0 bases, J by 8 bases, and the region joining them spans 11 bases. From the cysteine through the phenylalanine, the CDR3 covers 13 amino acids. Only the CDR3 DNA is retained, 39 bases long and in frame from the first base. The ViraFEST assay stimulated PBMC with viral peptide pools and then used TCR sequencing to identify antigen-specific CD4+ T cell clonotypes by expansion. After around ten days of culture, CD4+ T cells were isolated with the EasySep CD4+ T cell isolation kit. None of the healthy vaccine recipients had a prior SARS-CoV-2 infection, which was confirmed by nucleocapsid antibody tests that came back negative both before and after vaccination. Each well held two million PBMC cultured in IMDM containing approximately 5% human AB serum, 10 IU/ml IL-2 and gentamicin, along with around 9.1 ug/ml peptides. Half of the culture medium was replaced with fresh IL-2-containing medium on days 3 and 7. Unless noted otherwise, every peptide stimulation condition was cultured in triplicate wells. Using Ficoll-Paque Plus gradient centrifugation, PBMC were separated from whole blood and then either used fresh or cryopreserved at -140C. Overlapping peptide pools spanned the spike proteins of SARS-CoV-2 and the common cold coronaviruses HCoV-NL63, HCoV-OC43 and HCoV-229E. Genomic DNA was extracted from cultured CD4+ T cells with the QIAamp micro DNA kit.

This clone is a singleton in its sample. There is no known antigen for this receptor. No base quality information exists; no much larger clone differs at one position. The source is a human donor who received a COVID-19 vaccine. This material consisted of CD4+ T cells from PBMCs cultured with HCoV-229E spike peptides, taken before COVID-19 vaccination. What the cell subset or site label conveys for this sample: HCoV-229E spike overlapping peptide pool stimulation. Recombination connected TRBV5-1 to TRBJ1-2; the D gene is possibly TRBD1, with 5 bases matching. The CDR3 in this case is CASSLGSGDGYTF. The sequenced DNA is TGCGCCAGCAGCTTGGGATCGGGGGACGGCTACACCTTC.